The 18 T cell receptor beta chains below come from one sample, sequenced in a study of somatic mutations in cytotoxic T cells in rheumatoid arthritis. Produced via immunoSEQ multiplex PCR; TCRdb's table is partial and in-frame only. The profile shows under 20,000 clones, 65% to 80% of them singletons. The sequenced sample was CD8+ T cells sorted from blood. The receptors stem from an adult with rheumatoid arthritis.

CDR3 in amino acids: CASSPTAMDTSYEQYF. As DNA, the CDR3 is TGTGCCAGCAGCCCCACCGCGATGGACACCTCCTACGAGCAGTACTTC. The chain has TRBV6-4 and TRBJ2-7; maybe TRBD1 (5 bases). Germline V gene data show CDR1 as MRHNA and CDR2 as SNTAGT. With 6 bases removed from V and 0 bases from J, the gap between germline ends came to 18 bases. The CDR3 sequence is 16 residues long.

This clone was observed a handful of times. The rearrangement links TRBV5-4 to TRBJ1-2; D not resolved. This CDR3 is built from 13 residues. V dropped 5 bases and J dropped 2 bases, with 10 bases sitting between them. Looked up from germline, CDR1 is SGHNT and CDR2 is YYREEE (reference sequence). The CDR3 DNA follows: TGTGCCAGCAGGCTAGACGGGAACTATGGCTACACCTTC. Its translation is CASRLDGNYGYTF.

The chain is built from TRBV10-3 and TRBJ2-7; D tentatively fits TRBD1 or TRBD2 (5 bases each). Germline CDR1 and CDR2: ENHRY and SYGVKD. The CDR3 contains 14 residues. The V gene lost 5 bases and the J gene lost 3 bases, with 14 bases spanning the gap. Written as DNA, the CDR3 is TGTGCCATCAGTTCTGGGAGCGGACACTACGAGCAGTACTTC. This codes for CAISSGSGHYEQYF.

The V and J genes are TRBV27 and TRBJ1-4; D gene unclear. CDR1 is MNHEY, CDR2 SMNVEV, per germline (reference sequence). The CDR3 runs 15 residues. V lost 3 bases, J lost 4 bases, and 12 bases lay in between. The CDR3 nucleotides are TGTGCCAGCAGTTTTCTCCCTCCTTTTAATGAAAAACTGTTTTTT. Its protein is CASSFLPPFNEKLFF. The full variable domain, its missing parts supplied by reference TRBV27 and TRBJ1-4, is EAQVTQNPRYLITVTGKKLTVTCSQNMNHEYMSWYRQDPGLGLRQIYYSMNVEVTDKGDVPEGYKVSRKEKRNFPLILESPSPNQTSLYFCASSFLPPFNEKLFFGSGTQLSVL.

A remark on this clone: Within the sample, other DNA sequences also encode this same CDR3. The chain combines TRBV30 with TRBJ2-7; TRBD2 matches 9 bases. J gave up 3 bases and V 4 bases, and 13 bases lay outside the gene matches. The CDR3 length is 16 residues. The germline gives CDR1 GTSNPN, CDR2 SVGIG (reference sequence). CDR3 protein: CAWKGYSGGIYYEQYF. CDR3 coding DNA: TGTGCCTGGAAAGGCTATAGCGGGGGAATCTACTACGAGCAGTACTTC.

The V gene is TRBV6-5, the J gene TRBJ2-2, with TRBD2 as a possible D gene (6 bases). Trimming took 8 bases from V and 7 from J, leaving 8 bases between them. The germline gives CDR1 MNHEY, CDR2 SVGAGI. The CDR3 length is 11 residues. The CDR3 is CASFGGGELFF. CDR3 sequence (DNA): TGTGCCAGCTTCGGGGGCGGGGAGCTGTTTTTT.

V usage is TRBV27 and J usage is TRBJ1-4; 7 bases agree with TRBD1. V was pared by 5 bases and J by 10 bases, with 13 bases of the junction left unmatched. The CDR3 extends over 15 amino acids. Germline V lookup: CDR1 MNHEY, CDR2 SMNVEV (reference sequence). The CDR3 DNA is TGTGCCAGCAGTCCAACCGACAGGGTTAGGGGAAAACTGTTTTTT. This gives the protein CASSPTDRVRGKLFF. Complete variable domain (other parts from reference TRBV27 and TRBJ1-4): EAQVTQNPRYLITVTGKKLTVTCSQNMNHEYMSWYRQDPGLGLRQIYYSMNVEVTDKGDVPEGYKVSRKEKRNFPLILESPSPNQTSLYFCASSPTDRVRGKLFFGSGTQLSVL.

The V gene is TRBV19, the J gene TRBJ2-7; 10 nucleotides match TRBD1. The CDR3 runs to 15 residues. Germline CDR1 and CDR2: LNHDA and SQIVND (reference sequence). With 5 bases clipped from V and 5 bases from J, the junction kept 9 bases outside the gene matches. The CDR3 is CASSSRQGAKNEQYF. In DNA form, the CDR3 reads TGTGCCAGTAGTTCTCGACAGGGGGCAAAAAACGAGCAGTACTTC.

The J gene is TRBJ2-3, the V gene TRBV6-1, with 8 bases fitting TRBD1. The junction had 4 bases not matched to a gene; V was cut back by 2 bases and J by 9 bases. The CDR3 extends over 13 amino acids. The germline CDR1 and CDR2 sequences are MNHNS and SASEGT. The CDR3 spells CASSEMTGATQYF. CDR3 DNA sequence: TGTGCCAGCAGTGAAATGACAGGGGCAACGCAGTATTTT.

The CDR3 DNA sequence: TGTGCCAGCAGCTTAGTCCCGGGGGGCACTGGAAACACCATATATTTT. Translated, it gives CASSLVPGGTGNTIYF. The chain joins TRBV11-2 to TRBJ1-3, with D possibly matching TRBD1 (6 bases). The length of the CDR3 is 16 residues. Germline V gene sequence: CDR1 SGHAT, CDR2 FQNNGV. V lost 1 base, J lost 2 bases, and 12 bases lay in between.

This clone was detected only once. This chain joins TRBV7-9 and TRBJ2-3, with unresolved D. CDR3 length equals 15 residues. Looked up from germline, CDR1 is SEHNR and CDR2 is FQNEAQ (reference sequence). V lost 5 bases, J lost 0 bases, and 12 bases lay in between. The CDR3 spells CASSQYGDSTDTQYF. CDR3 coding DNA: TGTGCCAGCAGCCAGTACGGAGATAGCACAGATACGCAGTATTTT.

This clone was observed a single time. The same CDR3 also results from other DNA sequences found in this sample. J is TRBJ1-2 and V is TRBV4-1; TRBD1 agrees at 11 bases. After removal of 4 bases from V and 4 bases from J, the junction contained 2 bases not matched to a gene. This CDR3 spans 14 amino acids. Germline loops: CDR1 MGHRA, CDR2 YSYEKL. The CDR3: CASSPGQGAYGYTF. CDR3 sequence (DNA): TGCGCCAGCAGCCCCGGACAGGGGGCCTATGGCTACACCTTC.

The V and J genes are TRBV2 and TRBJ1-6; no reliable D call. V was clipped by 6 bases and J by 4 bases, with 13 bases between them. This CDR3 is built from 15 residues. The germline V gene has CDR1 SNHLY and CDR2 FYNNEI. The CDR3 spells CASRASGRYNSPLHF. CDR3 in DNA: TGTGCCAGCAGAGCCTCCGGGCGGTATAATTCACCCCTCCACTTT.

This chain uses TRBV13 with TRBJ1-5, with 9 bases aligning to TRBD1. CDR1 is PRHDT, CDR2 FYEKMQ, per germline (reference sequence). This CDR3 is built from 14 residues. The junction had 5 bases not matched to a gene; V was cut back by 4 bases and J by 7 bases. The CDR3 nucleotides read TGTGCCAGCAGCTCGGGACAGGGAGGCCAGCCCCAGCATTTT. As protein: CASSSGQGGQPQHF.

The chain employs TRBV19 and TRBJ2-1, with D hard to call. Between the trimmed V and J ends, which lost 3 bases and 0 bases, there was a span of 9 bases. The germline V gene encodes CDR1 LNHDA and CDR2 SQIVND (reference sequence). This CDR3 is built from 15 residues. The CDR3 DNA is TGTGCCAGTAGTATCTTTGAGAGCTCCTACAATGAGCAGTTCTTC. Encoded protein: CASSIFESSYNEQFF.

The rearrangement joins TRBV7-8 to TRBJ2-3, with D possibly matching TRBD2 (6 bases). In germline, CDR1 is SGHVS, CDR2 FQNEAQ. The CDR3 consists of 14 residues. The V and J ends lost 3 bases and 6 bases respectively, with 13 bases between them. The CDR3 loop is CASSLGSGGDTQYF. The CDR3 DNA is TGTGCCAGCAGCTTGGGTAGCGGCGGGGATACGCAGTATTTT.

The chain links TRBV5-5 to TRBJ2-7; D is unresolved. Trimming pared 4 bases from V and 3 bases from J, leaving 14 bases between. From germline, CDR1 is SGHKS and CDR2 YYEKEE (reference sequence). CDR3 size: 14 residues. The CDR3 DNA sequence: TGTGCCAGCAGCCCGGCTGAGAAGATCTACGAGCAGTACTTC. Its protein product is CASSPAEKIYEQYF. The whole variable domain, filled in from reference TRBV5-5 and TRBJ2-7, reads DAGVTQSPTHLIKTRGQQVTLRCSPISGHKSVSWYQQVLGQGPQFIFQYYEKEERGRGNFPDRFSARQFPNYSSELNVNALLLGDSALYLCASSPAEKIYEQYFGPGTRLTVT.

This rearrangement joins TRBV6-6 to TRBJ1-2; D is unresolved. The ends were cut back, 5 bases at V and 8 bases at J, with 12 bases in the middle. The CDR3 length is 12 residues. The germline CDR1 and CDR2 sequences are MNHNY and SVGAGI (reference sequence). This CDR3 reads CASSPGPWGYTF. Here the CDR3 DNA reads TGTGCCAGCAGTCCCGGACCCTGGGGCTACACCTTC.